These 28 T cell receptor beta chains originate from one sample sequenced in a study of T cells after yellow fever vaccination. TCRdb redid the calling of the 5' RACE reads with MiXCR, one entry per CDR3 protein. Of 300,000 to 350,000 distinct CDR3 sequences in the sample, roughly 8% were seen once. This specimen was PBMCs, taken around 45 days after the first yellow fever vaccination. Receptor source: a man younger than 30 who received the YFV17D yellow fever vaccine.

This clonotype came up many times. The V and J genes are TRBV5-5 and TRBJ1-5; D is uncertain. The CDR3 loop spans 14 amino acids. Germline CDR1 SGHKS, CDR2 YYEKEE (reference sequence). Trimming shortened V by 0 bases and J by 9 bases, and 13 bases separated the two germline ends. The CDR3 DNA sequence: TGTGCCAGCAGCTTGGAAAGCTCGGGAGGGCCCCAGCATTTT. Protein product: CASSLESSGGPQHF.

This clonotype was counted only a few times. V gene TRBV11-2 combines with J gene TRBJ1-2; 7 bases are shared with TRBD1. V gave up 5 bases and J gave up 4 bases; unmatched junction bases: 7. The CDR3 is made up of 14 amino acids. Germline V lookup: CDR1 SGHAT, CDR2 FQNNGV. CDR3 DNA: TGTGCCAGCAGCCGTGAGAGGACAGGCTATGGCTACACCTTC. Its protein product is CASSRERTGYGYTF.

This clonotype was counted between two and nine times. The chain recombines TRBV5-1 with TRBJ2-1; 8 nucleotides match TRBD1. V dropped 4 bases and J dropped 8; count of bases not matched to a gene: 8. This CDR3 has 14 amino acids. Germline lookup yields CDR1 SGHRS and CDR2 YFSETQ. Here the CDR3 DNA reads TGCGCCAGCAGCGCCGGGACAGGCATCGATGAGCAGTTCTTC. It translates to CASSAGTGIDEQFF.

The chain is built from TRBV4-1 and TRBJ2-7; 8 bases are a match to TRBD1. CDR3 length: 16 residues. Germline V lookup: CDR1 MGHRA, CDR2 YSYEKL. J gave up 3 bases and V 0 bases, and 7 bases lay outside the gene matches. The CDR3 loop reads CASSQEWTGPLYEQYF. As DNA, the CDR3 is TGCGCCAGCAGCCAAGAATGGACAGGGCCCCTCTACGAGCAGTACTTC.

This clonotype was seen a handful of times. The chain couples TRBV7-9 to TRBJ2-1; 8 nucleotides agree with TRBD2. This CDR3 spans 17 amino acids. V lost 4 bases and J lost 7; bases outside the gene matches: 15. The germline CDR1 and CDR2 sequences are SEHNR and FQNEAQ (reference sequence). CDR3 loop: CASSSRLASVPRNEQFF. For the CDR3, the DNA is TGTGCCAGCAGCTCCCGACTAGCGAGTGTCCCAAGGAATGAGCAGTTCTTC.

In its sample, this clonotype was seen many times. This chain joins TRBV5-1 and TRBJ1-2, with D tentatively TRBD1 (6 bases). Germline values: CDR1 SGHRS, CDR2 YFSETQ. Trimming pared 3 bases from V and 4 bases from J, leaving 13 bases between. This CDR3 is 14 amino acids long. Written as DNA, the CDR3 is TGCGCCAGCAGCTCCCGGGACACCTTCTATGGCTACACCTTC. It codes for CASSSRDTFYGYTF.

The genes are TRBV21-1 and TRBJ1-6; the table's D call, TRBD1, has no DNA check behind it. TRBV21-1 is described as a pseudogene. The CDR3 sequence is 14 residues long. The CDR3 DNA reads TGTGCCAGCAGCATGCAGGGATCGGATTCACCCCTCCACTTT. This translates into CASSMQGSDSPLHF.

This clonotype has just a few counts. CDR3 loop: CASSQPGSNQPQHF. CDR3 DNA: TGTGCCAGCAGCCAACCAGGGTCCAATCAGCCCCAGCATTTT. This sequence joins TRBV3-1 and TRBJ1-5; D possibly corresponds to TRBD1 (5 bases). Germline values: CDR1 LGHDT, CDR2 YNNKEL (reference sequence). Between the trimmed V and J ends, which lost 2 bases and 3 bases, there was a span of 8 bases. The CDR3 runs 14 residues.

This clonotype was detected only a few times. The V and J genes are TRBV18 and TRBJ1-2; D is unclear. Trimming took 1 base from V and 4 from J, leaving 13 bases between them. The CDR3 covers 15 residues. Per germline, CDR1 KGHSH and CDR2 LQKENI. The CDR3 spells CASSPLPDVTYGYTF. The CDR3 bases are TGTGCCAGCTCACCACTACCAGATGTGACCTATGGCTACACCTTC.

This chain links TRBV6-6 with TRBJ2-7; weak D call: TRBD1 (6 bases). V lost 8 bases and J 4 bases, leaving 9 bases between the germline ends. From germline, CDR1 is MNHNY and CDR2 SVGAGI (reference sequence). The CDR3 is 11 residues long. The CDR3 loop reads CASLGGYEQYV. In DNA, the CDR3 is TGTGCCAGCCTAGGGGGATACGAGCAGTACGTC.

This clonotype occurred a few times. The V and J genes are TRBV7-2 and TRBJ1-6; maybe TRBD1 (6 bases). The CDR3 sequence is 15 residues long. Germline V gene data show CDR1 as SGHTA and CDR2 as FQGNSA. Trimming pared 7 bases from V and 10 bases from J, leaving 20 bases between. In DNA, the CDR3 is TGTGCCAGCACGACGGACAGACGGGGCCTCTCACCCCTCCACTTT. Translation gives CASTTDRRGLSPLHF.

There are a few counts of this clonotype. At one boundary the junction diverges from the germline segment, which might be a read error. This sequence joins TRBV5-1 and TRBJ2-3; TRBD2 aligns across 11 bases. Per the germline V gene, CDR1 is SGHRS and CDR2 is YFSETQ. This CDR3 is 17 amino acids long. The CDR3 region is CASSLGLAGGFTDTQYF. CDR3 sequence (DNA): TGTGCCAGCAGTTTAGGGCTAGCGGGGGGCTTCACAGATACGCAGTATTTT. Using reference TRBV5-1 and TRBJ2-3 for the parts outside the CDR3, the full variable domain is KAGVTQTPRYLIKTRGQQVTLSCSPISGHRSVSWYQQTPGQGLQFLFEYFSETQRNKGNFPGRFSGRQFSNSRSEMNVSTLELGDSALYLCASSLGLAGGFTDTQYFGPGTRLTVL.

This clonotype was seen many times. The rearrangement links TRBV3-1 to TRBJ2-5; no firm D call. Deletions cut 0 bases from V and 1 base from J, with 9 bases between. CDR1 LGHDT and CDR2 YNNKEL come from the germline V gene (reference sequence). This CDR3 has 15 amino acids. CDR3: CASSQDPSSQETQYF. The CDR3 DNA reads as TGTGCCAGCAGCCAAGATCCGTCATCCCAAGAGACCCAGTACTTC.

This clonotype was recorded a few times. This rearrangement joins TRBV5-1 to TRBJ1-1; 7 bases map to TRBD1. Germline CDR1 reads SGHRS; CDR2 reads YFSETQ. The ends lost 1 base at V and 0 bases at J; junction bases unmatched: 12. This CDR3 has 18 residues. DNA of the CDR3: TGCGCCAGCAGCTTGTATCCGCCAGGGGGGGGCATGAACACTGAAGCTTTCTTT. Translation gives CASSLYPPGGGMNTEAFF.

This clonotype was seen a single time. This clone may be a read error of a much larger clone one base away. This sequence joins TRBV5-5 and TRBJ1-2, with a weak D call TRBD1 (5 bases). CDR1 is SGHKS, CDR2 YYEKEE, per germline (reference sequence). There are 15 residues in the CDR3. V lost 6 bases and J lost 0, with 15 bases in between. The CDR3 DNA is TGTGCCAGCACCCAACAGGAGGCAGCTAACTATGGCTACACCTTC. Protein: CASTQQEAANYGYTF.

This clonotype was recorded a few times. The V gene is TRBV21-1, the J gene TRBJ1-6; no DNA check was done on the table's D call, TRBD1. TRBV21-1 is labeled a pseudogene. The CDR3 totals 17 residues. The CDR3 spells CASLGTGGFRYNSPLHF. In DNA, the CDR3 is TGTGCCAGCTTAGGGACAGGGGGCTTTCGCTATAATTCACCCCTCCACTTT.

The chain uses TRBV7-9 and TRBJ2-2; D is perhaps TRBD1 (5 bases). The CDR3 spans 14 residues. V was trimmed by 5 bases and J by 7 bases, leaving 14 bases between them. Germline loops: CDR1 SEHNR, CDR2 FQNEAQ (reference sequence). The CDR3 here is CASSPSGNDGELFF. In nucleotides, the CDR3 is TGTGCCAGCAGCCCCTCAGGGAATGACGGGGAGCTGTTTTTT.

This clonotype was found many times. The chain links TRBV7-9 to TRBJ1-3, with a possible D match to TRBD1 (6 bases). This CDR3 has 15 residues. Trimming took off 6 bases at V and 2 bases at J, with 14 bases between the two ends. In germline, CDR1 is SEHNR, CDR2 FQNEAQ (reference sequence). DNA for the CDR3: TGTGCCAGCAGTGGACAGAATTCAGCTGGAAACACCATATATTTT. Amino acids: CASSGQNSAGNTIYF. The complete variable domain, with remaining parts taken from reference TRBV7-9 and TRBJ1-3, reads DTGVSQNPRHKITKRGQNVTFRCDPISEHNRLYWYRQTLGQGPEFLTYFQNEAQLEKSRLLSDRFSAERPKGSFSTLEIQRTEQGDSAMYLCASSGQNSAGNTIYFGEGSWLTVV.

The table lists this clonotype with a few counts. The chain links TRBV29-1 to TRBJ1-2; no clear D gene. V lost 7 bases and J 2 bases, leaving 14 bases between the germline ends. There are 13 residues in the CDR3. CDR1 SQVTM and CDR2 ANQGSEA come from the germline V gene. The CDR3 here is CSAQLQANYGYTF. The CDR3 region has the DNA TGCAGCGCCCAGCTACAAGCCAACTATGGCTACACCTTC. The complete variable domain, with remaining parts taken from reference TRBV29-1 and TRBJ1-2, reads SAVISQKPSRDICQRGTSLTIQCQVDSQVTMMFWYRQQPGQSLTLIATANQGSEATYESGFVIDKFPISRPNLTFSTLTVSNMSPEDSSIYLCSAQLQANYGYTFGSGTRLTVV.

This clonotype has more than one count but fewer than ten. The J gene is TRBJ1-2, the V gene TRBV6-1; D call uncertain. Germline CDR1 MNHNS, CDR2 SASEGT. This CDR3 has 14 amino acids. Trimming took off 0 bases at V and 4 bases at J, with 9 bases between the two ends. Here the CDR3 DNA reads TGTGCCAGCAGTGAAGCTATGCGGGGCTATGGCTACACCTTC. Protein sequence: CASSEAMRGYGYTF.

This clonotype was seen only a few times. The V gene is TRBV7-9, the J gene TRBJ1-2; D is unresolved. The germline V gene has CDR1 SEHNR and CDR2 FQNEAQ (reference sequence). The CDR3 totals 13 residues. Trimming pared 1 base from V and 6 bases from J, leaving 9 bases between. CDR3 nucleotides: TGTGCCAGCAGCTTAGTTCTTGGAGATGGCTACACCTTC. Translating it yields CASSLVLGDGYTF. Full variable domain (remainder filled in from reference TRBV7-9 and TRBJ1-2): DTGVSQNPRHKITKRGQNVTFRCDPISEHNRLYWYRQTLGQGPEFLTYFQNEAQLEKSRLLSDRFSAERPKGSFSTLEIQRTEQGDSAMYLCASSLVLGDGYTFGSGTRLTVV.

This clonotype was counted many times. Its ends do not fully match the called genes, so a read error is possible. This rearrangement joins TRBV5-1 to TRBJ2-5; D is possibly TRBD1 or TRBD2 (5 bases each). Germline V lookup: CDR1 SGHRS, CDR2 YFSETQ. The CDR3 covers 14 residues. CDR3 nucleotides: TGCGCCAGCAGTTTGGGGGACCCCCAAGAGACCCAGTACTTC. As protein: CASSLGDPQETQYF.

This clonotype was detected a few times. The V and J genes are TRBV5-1 and TRBJ2-3; 7 bases fit TRBD1. Trimming at V came to 2 bases and at J to 4 bases, leaving 7 bases not matched to a gene. Germline CDR1 and CDR2: SGHRS and YFSETQ. The CDR3 extends over 15 amino acids. CDR3 in DNA: TGCGCCAGCAGCTTAGGGACAGCGCTCTCAGATACGCAGTATTTT. Amino acids: CASSLGTALSDTQYF.

This clonotype was detected only a few times. V is TRBV11-1 and J is TRBJ2-1; the D gene is possibly TRBD2 (7 bases). Trimming cost V 5 bases and J 2 bases, with 19 bases left between them. The CDR3 runs to 17 residues. Germline assignment: CDR1 SGHAT and CDR2 FQDESV (reference sequence). The CDR3, as DNA: TGTGCCAGCAGCCCGGGTGGGGGGGCGCCCGCCTACAATGAGCAGTTCTTC. Encoded protein: CASSPGGGAPAYNEQFF.

The rearrangement links TRBV5-1 to TRBJ2-1, with 8 nucleotides matching TRBD1. The CDR3 contains 16 residues. V was pared by 0 bases and J by 8 bases, with 10 bases of the junction left unmatched. Per germline, CDR1 SGHRS and CDR2 YFSETQ. The CDR3 DNA reads TGCGCCAGCAGCTTGGTCGGGCAGGGGGCATGGGATGAGCAGTTCTTC. Translating gives CASSLVGQGAWDEQFF.

This clonotype was seen only a few times. The V gene is TRBV7-8, the J gene TRBJ2-7; D not certain. The CDR3 has 14 amino acids. V was clipped by 1 base and J by 6 bases, with 13 bases between them. From germline, CDR1 is SGHVS and CDR2 FQNEAQ. The CDR3 sequence is CASSLESGLPEQYV. The CDR3 DNA is TGTGCCAGCAGCTTAGAGTCAGGTCTTCCCGAGCAGTACGTC.

This clonotype was counted ten times or more. The CDR3 loop is CASSLGYRGRYTEAFF. CDR3 nucleotides: TGTGCCAGCAGCTTGGGCTACAGGGGGAGGTACACTGAAGCTTTCTTT. The V gene is TRBV5-8, the J gene TRBJ1-1; TRBD1 matches 8 bases. CDR3 length equals 16 residues. With 0 bases clipped from V and 3 bases from J, the junction kept 7 bases outside the gene matches. Per the germline V gene, CDR1 is SGHTS and CDR2 is YDEGEE.

V and J are TRBV7-2 and TRBJ1-4, with unresolved D. CDR1 and CDR2 (germline): SGHTA, FQGNSA. V lost 0 bases to trimming and J lost 4 bases, with 6 bases between them. The CDR3 length is 14 residues. CDR3 sequence: CASSLAPNNEKLFF. As DNA, the CDR3 is TGTGCCAGCAGCTTAGCCCCGAATAATGAAAAACTGTTTTTT. Full variable domain (missing parts from reference TRBV7-2 and TRBJ1-4): GAGVSQSPSNKVTEKGKDVELRCDPISGHTALYWYRQSLGQGLEFLIYFQGNSAPDKSGLPSDRFSAERTGGSVSTLTIQRTQQEDSAVYLCASSLAPNNEKLFFGSGTQLSVL.